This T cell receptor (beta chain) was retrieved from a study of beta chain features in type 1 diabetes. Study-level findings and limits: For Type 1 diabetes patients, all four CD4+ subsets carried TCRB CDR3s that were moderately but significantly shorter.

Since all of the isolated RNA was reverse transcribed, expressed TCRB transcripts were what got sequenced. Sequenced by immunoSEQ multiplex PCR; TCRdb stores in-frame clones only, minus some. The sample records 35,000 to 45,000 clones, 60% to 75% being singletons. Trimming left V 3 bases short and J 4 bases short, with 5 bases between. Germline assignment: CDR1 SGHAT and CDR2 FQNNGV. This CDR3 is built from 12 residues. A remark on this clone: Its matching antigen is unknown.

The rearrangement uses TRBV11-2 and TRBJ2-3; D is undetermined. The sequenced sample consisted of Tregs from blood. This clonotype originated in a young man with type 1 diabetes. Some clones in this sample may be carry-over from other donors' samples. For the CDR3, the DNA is TGTGCCAGCAGCTTTTCGGCAGATACGCAGTATTTT. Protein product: CASSFSADTQYF.